What follows are 21 T cell receptor beta chains derived from one specimen sequenced in a study of T cell clonality in common variable immunodeficiency. Repertoires were generated with immunoSEQ multiplex PCR, while TCRdb's copy carries only in-frame clones and drops some. Recorded here are around 50,000 clones, none singletons. Sequenced input: peripheral blood mononuclear cells. The receptor set was obtained from a person aged 18 to 69 in good health.

This clone was seen ten or more times. Read data end 3 residues before the CDR3 end; the end is taken from the germline J gene. V gene TRBV5-1 combines with J gene TRBJ2-5; no clear D gene. The V end lost 4 bases, the J end lost 4 bases, and 8 bases lay between the germline ends. CDR3 size: 12 residues. Per the germline V gene, CDR1 is SGHRS and CDR2 is YFSETQ. The CDR3 sequence is CASSNPRETQYF. The sequenced part of the CDR3 DNA is TGCGCCAGCAGCAACCCCAGAGAGACC.

CDR3 bases read: TGTGCCAGCAGTCGACAGGGATCCTCCACAGATACG. Residues: CASSRQGSSTDT. The CDR3 as a whole reads CASSRQGSSTDTQYF. This chain uses TRBV2 with TRBJ2-3; 7 bases agree with TRBD1. The CDR3 end is not reached by the read, which stops 3 residues before it; the germline J gene fills it in. Germline values: CDR1 SNHLY, CDR2 FYNNEI. With V trimmed by 5 bases and J by 2 bases, 7 bases remained unmatched. The CDR3 runs 15 residues.

In this sample, this clone turned up many times. The read halts 3 residues ahead of the CDR3 end, with the missing end drawn from the germline J gene. The chain has TRBV4-2 and TRBJ2-3; tentatively, D is TRBD2 (6 bases). From germline, CDR1 is LGHNA and CDR2 YNFKEQ. With 0 bases removed from V and 2 bases from J, the gap between germline ends came to 12 bases. The CDR3 is 16 amino acids. The CDR3 bases that were read are TGTGCCAGCAGCCAAGATCGGTCGGGGGACACAGATACG. Protein product: CASSQDRSGDTDT. In full, the CDR3 reads CASSQDRSGDTDTQYF.

This clone occurred a few times. The CDR3 extends 3 residues past the end of the read, so its final part is completed from the germline J gene. This chain links TRBV7-3 with TRBJ1-2, with D possibly being TRBD1 (5 bases). The V gene's germline CDR1 is SGHTA and CDR2 FQGTGA. This CDR3 has 13 residues. CDR3 loop: CASSTGLSNDYTF. Partial CDR3 DNA: TGTGCCAGCAGCACGGGACTTTCCAATGAC. The entire variable domain, with the rest obtained from reference TRBV7-3 and TRBJ1-2, is as follows: GAGVSQTPSNKVTEKGKYVELRCDPISGHTALYWYRQSLGQGPEFLIYFQGTGAADDSGLPNDRFFAVRPEGSVSTLKIQRTERGDSAVYLCASSTGLSNDYTFGSGTRLTVV.

This clone has a count of ten or more. The read ends 3 residues before the CDR3 terminus; that terminus is restored from the germline J gene. The V and J genes are TRBV7-2 and TRBJ1-6; 8 positions match TRBD1. From germline, CDR1 is SGHTA and CDR2 FQGNSA. The V segment lost 4 bases and the J segment 8 bases; nucleotides outside the gene matches: 7. This CDR3 has 15 amino acids. Incomplete CDR3 DNA: TGTGCCAGCAGCTACAACAGGGGGAGATATTCACCC. It codes for CASSYNRGRYSP. The whole CDR3 sequence is CASSYNRGRYSPLHF.

This clone was seen ten or more times. This CDR3 is CASSAPLAGAEEETQYF. The CDR3 DNA, read in part, is TGTGCCAGCAGCGCACCACTAGCGGGGGCGGAAGAAGAGACC. The chain combines TRBV2 with TRBJ2-5; 11 nucleotides agree with TRBD2. Coverage ceases 3 residues before the CDR3 finishes, and the germline J gene fills in the end. From germline, CDR1 is SNHLY and CDR2 FYNNEI. This CDR3 has 17 residues. Trimming took 6 bases from V and 3 from J; bases not matched to a gene: 12.

The table lists this clone with many counts. The read falls 3 residues short of the CDR3 end, and the missing part is taken from the germline J gene. The V gene is TRBV6-4, the J gene TRBJ2-3; 8 nucleotides align to TRBD2. This CDR3 region has 15 residues. V was clipped by 5 bases and J by 4 bases; unmatched bases: 8. Germline loops: CDR1 MRHNA, CDR2 SNTAGT. The CDR3 is CASSPGLGGPDTQYF. The DNA read from the CDR3 is TGTGCCAGCAGTCCGGGACTAGGAGGACCAGATACG.

This clone was found many times. Germline is not matched at one junction end, which may reflect a read error. The read gets to within 3 residues of the CDR3 end, and the germline J gene fills in the rest. The rearrangement uses TRBV4-2 and TRBJ2-1; TRBD2 aligns across 12 bases. This CDR3 has 17 residues. Germline CDR1 is LGHNA and CDR2 is YNFKEQ. CDR3 region: CASSQDRLAGDYNEQFF. The DNA read from the CDR3 is TGCGCCAGCAGCCAAGACAGACTAGCGGGAGACTACAATGAG.

This clone was seen many times. The read falls 3 residues short of the CDR3 end, and the missing part is taken from the germline J gene. This chain uses TRBV30 with TRBJ1-1; D remains ambiguous. The CDR3 is 15 amino acids. Germline V lookup: CDR1 GTSNPN, CDR2 SVGIG (reference sequence). Trimming pared 2 bases from V and 1 base from J, leaving 14 bases between. This CDR3 is CAWSRPGSGNTEAFF. The sequenced CDR3 bases are TGTGCCTGGAGTAGGCCGGGGTCGGGGAACACTGAA.

This clone was counted at least ten times. The chain's CDR3 is CASTATGGIGPQHF. The CDR3 bases that were read are TGTGCCAGCACCGCGACAGGGGGTATTGGGCCC. V is TRBV12-3 or TRBV12-4 and J is TRBJ1-5; 9 nucleotides agree with TRBD1. The read gets to within 3 residues of the CDR3 end, and the germline J gene fills in the rest. This CDR3 contains 14 residues. The V gene end was trimmed by 7 bases and the J gene end by 9 bases; junction bases not matched to a gene: 10.

In this sample, this clone turned up many times. The CDR3 bases that were read are TGTGCCAGCAGTGAAGCGGGGGCGGGAAGCTACGAG. Protein product: CASSEAGAGSYE. The CDR3 reads in full as CASSEAGAGSYEQYF. This chain joins TRBV2 and TRBJ2-7, with D perhaps assigned TRBD1 or TRBD2 (6 bases each). From the germline J gene comes the end of the CDR3, since the read stops 3 residues before it. V lost 0 bases and J 3 bases, leaving 12 bases between the germline ends. The CDR3 length is 15 residues. Germline CDR1 SNHLY, CDR2 FYNNEI.

This clone has ten or more counts. From the germline J gene comes the end of the CDR3, since the read stops 3 residues before it. This chain uses TRBV7-2 with TRBJ1-3; possibly TRBD1 for D (6 bases). V gave up 2 bases and J gave up 2 bases, with 7 bases separating them. From germline, CDR1 is SGHTA and CDR2 FQGNSA. The CDR3 covers 14 residues. Here the CDR3 reads CASSLTGPGNTIYF. The CDR3 bases that were read are TGTGCCAGCAGCTTAACAGGGCCTGGAAACACC.

This clone was seen many times. The CDR3 is cut off 3 residues early in the read; its end comes from the germline J gene. This chain joins TRBV19 and TRBJ1-5; 9 bases map to TRBD1. J gave up 5 bases and V 4 bases, and 9 bases lay outside the gene matches. Germline V CDR1 and CDR2: LNHDA, SQIVND (reference sequence). This CDR3 is built from 16 residues. The CDR3 bases that were read are TGTGCCAGTAGTACGCCTCCGCGGGACAGGGATCAGCCC. It yields the protein CASSTPPRDRDQP. In full, the CDR3 is CASSTPPRDRDQPQHF.

A note on this clone: The read stops 3 residues short of the end of the CDR3; the missing end is completed from the germline J gene. The V and J genes are TRBV20-1 and TRBJ2-7; 7 bases align to TRBD1. V dropped 0 bases and J dropped 3; count of bases not matched to a gene: 2. Germline CDR1 and CDR2: DFQATT and SNEGSKA (reference sequence). CDR3 length: 13 amino acids. The sequenced CDR3 bases are TGCAGTGCTAGAGAGTGGGACAGCTACGAG. It yields the protein CSAREWDSYE. The full-length CDR3 reads as CSAREWDSYEQYF.

CDR3: CASSEGSGRYTYTF. The CDR3 bases that were read are TGTGCCAGCAGTGAAGGTAGCGGGAGGTATACC. The V call is TRBV2, the J call TRBJ1-2; no firm D call. Read data end 3 residues before the CDR3 end; the end is taken from the germline J gene. Germline loops: CDR1 SNHLY, CDR2 FYNNEI. The CDR3 covers 14 residues.

This clone was detected many times. The CDR3 end is not reached by the read, which stops 3 residues before it; the germline J gene fills it in. This rearrangement joins TRBV19 to TRBJ1-5; TRBD1 is a possible D gene (5 bases). Looked up from germline, CDR1 is LNHDA and CDR2 is SQIVND (reference sequence). The CDR3 sequence is 13 residues long. The V end was cut by 8 bases, the J end by 4 bases, with 12 bases between. Partial CDR3 DNA: TGTGCCAGTCACCAAAACAGGAATCAGCCC. This codes for CASHQNRNQP. The complete CDR3 sequence is CASHQNRNQPQHF.

This clone was seen repeatedly, ten times or more. The CDR3 goes on 3 residues after the read ends, and that part is filled in from the germline J gene. The V call is TRBV11-2, the J call TRBJ1-6; D is ambiguous. From germline, CDR1 is SGHAT and CDR2 FQNNGV. Trimming took 1 base from V and 5 from J, leaving 9 bases between them. The CDR3 totals 15 residues. The DNA read from the CDR3 is TGTGCCAGCAGCTTAGGGTTACATAATAATTCACCC. Protein product: CASSLGLHNNSP. From start to end, the CDR3 is CASSLGLHNNSPLHF.

This clone was detected ten times or more. The CDR3 goes on 3 residues after the read ends, and that part is filled in from the germline J gene. The genes are TRBV4-2 and TRBJ1-6; D is ambiguous. The germline gives CDR1 LGHNA, CDR2 YNFKEQ. The CDR3 is 16 residues long. V was pared by 4 bases and J by 7 bases, with 17 bases between. The CDR3 region is CASSLDGHHENSPLHF. The CDR3 DNA, read in part, is TGTGCCAGCAGCCTAGATGGGCATCATGAGAATTCACCC.

This clone was seen at least ten times. This CDR3 reads CASSPQGPSSYEQYF. The DNA read from the CDR3 is TGTGCCAGCAGTCCACAGGGGCCGAGCTCCTACGAG. The chain employs TRBV6-2 or TRBV6-3 and TRBJ2-7; 7 bases are shared with TRBD1. The CDR3 extends 3 residues past the end of the read, so its final part is completed from the germline J gene. This CDR3 region has 15 residues. Looked up from germline, CDR1 is MNHEY and CDR2 is SVGEGT. With 5 bases clipped from V and 0 bases from J, the junction kept 7 bases outside the gene matches.

This clone has a count of ten or more. The sequenced CDR3 bases are TGTGCCAGTAGGGACACAGGGACGAACTATGGC. Translated, it gives CASRDTGTNYG. The full-length CDR3 reads as CASRDTGTNYGYTF. The V gene is TRBV19, the J gene TRBJ1-2; tentative D call: TRBD1 (6 bases). The DNA ends 3 residues before the CDR3 does, and the rest of the CDR3 is filled in from the germline J gene. Deletions cut 6 bases from V and 2 bases from J, with 13 bases between. CDR3 length equals 14 residues. Germline V gene data show CDR1 as LNHDA and CDR2 as SQIVND (reference sequence).

This clone was seen at least ten times. CDR3 DNA, as far as it was read: TGCAGTCAACGGGTAGCGGGACGAGAGACC. It translates to CSQRVAGRET. The whole CDR3 sequence reads CSQRVAGRETQYF. The chain links TRBV20-1 to TRBJ2-5; 8 nucleotides line up with TRBD2. The CDR3 end falls 3 residues outside the read, so it is completed with the germline J gene. Looked up from germline, CDR1 is DFQATT and CDR2 is SNEGSKA (reference sequence). With V trimmed by 8 bases and J by 4 bases, 9 bases remained unmatched. The CDR3 is made up of 13 amino acids.